The entry below gives a single TCR beta chain sequence along with its context. Its antigen remains unknown. Amplification used 60 Vbeta primers and 13 Jbeta primers. TCRdb keeps only in-frame clones here, not all; method: immunoSEQ multiplex PCR. This table has 140,000 to 150,000 clones, approximately 82% appearing once. These data originate in a study of cytomegalovirus exposure and HLA in healthy donors. J was trimmed by 2 bases and V by 5 bases; bases with no gene match: 3. Germline V CDR1 and CDR2: SGHTA, FQGNSA. This CDR3 comprises 14 residues. Overall study results and limits: In vitro checks showed that a few CMV-associated chains really do target CMV antigens.

This chain joins TRBV7-2 and TRBJ2-1, with 7 bases fitting TRBD2. The clonotype was recovered from a woman aged 60-75 years in good health and CMV-seropositive. The sample was PBMCs. This chain's CDR3 is CASSLGGTYNEQFF. The CDR3 DNA reads as TGTGCCAGCAGCCTGGGGGGGACCTACAATGAGCAGTTCTTC.